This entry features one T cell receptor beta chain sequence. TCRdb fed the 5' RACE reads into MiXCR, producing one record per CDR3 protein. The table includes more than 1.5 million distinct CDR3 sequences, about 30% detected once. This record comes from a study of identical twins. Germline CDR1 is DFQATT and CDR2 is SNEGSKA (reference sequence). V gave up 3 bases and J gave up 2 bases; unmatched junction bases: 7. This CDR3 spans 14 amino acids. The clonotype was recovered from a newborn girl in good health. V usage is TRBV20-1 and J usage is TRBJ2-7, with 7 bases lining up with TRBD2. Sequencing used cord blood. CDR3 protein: CSASRASGPYEQYF. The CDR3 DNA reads TGCAGTGCTAGTCGTGCTAGCGGCCCCTACGAGCAGTACTTC.